These 22 T cell receptor beta chains originate from one sample sequenced in a study of blood T cell repertoires in COVID-19. Sequenced by immunoSEQ multiplex PCR; TCRdb stores in-frame clones only, minus some. The sample lists roughly 170,000 clones, less than 90% occurring once. Sample: peripheral blood. These TCRs come from a man aged 70-80 years with active or convalescent COVID-19.

V gene TRBV5-8 combines with J gene TRBJ2-5; 8 nucleotides line up with TRBD2. This CDR3 has 12 amino acids. Trimming cost V 4 bases and J 7 bases; bases outside gene matches: 3. CDR1 and CDR2 from the germline V gene are SGHTS and YDEGEE. The CDR3 nucleotides read TGTGCCAGCAGCCCCCGGGGGGGGACCCAGTACTTC. It translates to CASSPRGGTQYF.

The chain couples TRBV6-2 or TRBV6-3 to TRBJ1-2; 8 bases are a match to TRBD1. Trimming at V came to 5 bases and at J to 4 bases, leaving 6 bases not matched to a gene. Germline V CDR1 and CDR2: MNHEY, SVGEGT. The CDR3 length is 14 residues. CDR3 nucleotide sequence: TGTGCCAGCAGTACAGGGGGACCGGGCTATGGCTACACCTTC. Translating it yields CASSTGGPGYGYTF.

The chain recombines TRBV5-1 with TRBJ1-2, with D tentatively TRBD1 (6 bases). There are 13 residues in the CDR3. Trimming left V 4 bases short and J 4 bases short, with 11 bases between. Germline lookup yields CDR1 SGHRS and CDR2 YFSETQ. CDR3 protein: CASSPDRVYGYTF. As DNA, the CDR3 is TGCGCCAGCAGCCCGGACAGAGTCTATGGCTACACCTTC.

The chain links TRBV7-3 to TRBJ2-2, with 12 positions matching TRBD2. In germline, CDR1 is SGHTA, CDR2 FQGTGA. Losses at the gene ends were 7 bases for V and 4 bases for J; bases not matched to a gene: 10. The length of the CDR3 is 17 residues. CDR3 loop: CASTPGLAGRFTGELFF. CDR3 nucleotides: TGTGCCAGCACCCCGGGACTAGCGGGCCGTTTCACCGGGGAGCTGTTTTTT.

The chain has TRBV29-1 and TRBJ1-1; 8 nucleotides align to TRBD1. V lost 7 bases and J lost 5; bases outside the gene matches: 9. This CDR3 spans 13 amino acids. Germline V gene lookup returns CDR1 SQVTM and CDR2 ANQGSEA. The CDR3 DNA sequence: TGCAGCGCTATGACAGGGGCGGGGACTGAAGCTTTCTTT. Protein: CSAMTGAGTEAFF.

The J gene is TRBJ2-7, the V gene TRBV11-2; weak D call: TRBD2 (5 bases). CDR3 length equals 15 residues. Trimming shortened V by 1 base and J by 8 bases, and 18 bases separated the two germline ends. Germline values: CDR1 SGHAT, CDR2 FQNNGV. The CDR3 nucleotides read TGTGCCAGCAGCTTAGGTTTGGTGGGAGATACGCAGCAGTACTTC. Its protein is CASSLGLVGDTQQYF.

J is TRBJ2-1 and V is TRBV3-1 (or the pseudogene TRBV3-2); maybe TRBD1 (5 bases). Trimming stripped 6 bases from V and 10 bases from J, with 10 bases between. Germline V gives CDR1 LGHDT, CDR2 YNNKEL (reference sequence). This CDR3 spans 11 amino acids. Here the CDR3 DNA reads TGTGCCAGCAGGAAACGACAGGAGCAGTTCTTC. As protein: CASRKRQEQFF.

This CDR3 reads CAWSVLGTAGANVLTF. CDR3 sequence (DNA): TGTGCCTGGAGTGTACTCGGGACTGCTGGGGCCAACGTCCTGACTTTC. The chain combines TRBV30 with TRBJ2-6; possibly TRBD2 for D (6 bases). The V gene lost 0 bases and the J gene lost 2 bases, with 11 bases spanning the gap. The CDR3 is 16 residues long. Per the germline V gene, CDR1 is GTSNPN and CDR2 is SVGIG (reference sequence). The entire variable domain, with the rest obtained from reference TRBV30 and TRBJ2-6, is as follows: SQTIHQWPATLVQPVGSPLSLECTVEGTSNPNLYWYRQAAGRGLQLLFYSVGIGQISSEVPQNLSASRPQDRQFILSSKKLLLSDSGFYLCAWSVLGTAGANVLTFGAGSRLTVL.

The V gene is TRBV3-1 (or the pseudogene TRBV3-2), the J gene TRBJ2-5, with 12 bases that match TRBD2. V shed 2 bases, J shed 6 bases, and the junction held 4 bases outside the gene matches. Per germline, CDR1 LGHDT and CDR2 YNNKEL (reference sequence). The CDR3 is 15 amino acids. The CDR3 protein is CASSQNLAGGKTQYF. CDR3 in DNA: TGTGCCAGCAGCCAAAACCTAGCGGGGGGGAAGACCCAGTACTTC.

The rearrangement uses TRBV11-2 and TRBJ2-7, with TRBD2 matching over 10 bases. The V gene's germline CDR1 is SGHAT and CDR2 FQNNGV. This CDR3 has 15 amino acids. V gave up 7 bases and J gave up 3 bases; unmatched junction bases: 9. This chain's CDR3 is CASTRGLAGDYEQYF. In DNA form, the CDR3 reads TGTGCCAGCACCAGGGGGCTAGCGGGAGACTACGAGCAGTACTTC.

V gene TRBV9 combines with J gene TRBJ2-5; D gene unclear. The DNA end lines up better with TRBJ2-7; the J call may be wrong. This CDR3 is built from 12 residues. The germline V gene has CDR1 SGDLS and CDR2 YYNGEE. The CDR3 is CASSVSRYEQYF. CDR3 in DNA: TGTGCCAGCAGCGTATCCCGCTACGAGCAGTACTTC.

The chain employs TRBV15 and TRBJ2-1, with D tentatively TRBD2 (6 bases). V was pared by 7 bases and J by 0 bases, with 13 bases between. Germline CDR1 and CDR2: LNHNV and YYDKDF (reference sequence). CDR3 length: 15 residues. CDR3 in amino acids: CATTRGAGSYNEQFF. In DNA, the CDR3 is TGTGCCACCACACGGGGAGCGGGCTCCTACAATGAGCAGTTCTTC.

The chain links TRBV29-1 to TRBJ2-3; D is possibly TRBD1 (6 bases). This CDR3 comprises 12 residues. Germline V gene data show CDR1 as SQVTM and CDR2 as ANQGSEA. Trimming removed 3 bases from V and 3 bases from J, with 7 bases in between. CDR3: CSVETGTDTQYF. CDR3 nucleotide sequence: TGCAGCGTTGAGACAGGAACAGATACGCAGTATTTT.

The V call is TRBV6-5, the J call TRBJ1-1; D not certain. Germline assignment: CDR1 MNHEY and CDR2 SVGAGI. This CDR3 comprises 13 residues. Deletions cut 3 bases from V and 5 bases from J, with 10 bases between. DNA for the CDR3: TGTGCCAGCAGTTATCAGAGCGGTACTGAAGCTTTCTTT. It specifies CASSYQSGTEAFF.

The rearrangement links TRBV9 to TRBJ2-2; TRBD2 matches at 10 bases. V was pared by 2 bases and J by 4 bases, with 14 bases of the junction left unmatched. Per the germline V gene, CDR1 is SGDLS and CDR2 is YYNGEE. The CDR3 totals 19 residues. The CDR3 protein is CASSVLAGVRTRGTGELFF. CDR3 DNA sequence: TGTGCCAGCAGCGTGCTAGCGGGGGTCAGAACGAGGGGCACCGGGGAGCTGTTTTTT.

The chain has TRBV18 and TRBJ2-7; 9 bases map to TRBD1. This CDR3 has 15 residues. The germline V gene encodes CDR1 KGHSH and CDR2 LQKENI. V was pared by 3 bases and J by 6 bases, with 9 bases of the junction left unmatched. This CDR3 reads CASSPFRDRAGEQYF. In DNA, the CDR3 is TGTGCCAGCTCACCTTTTAGGGACAGGGCTGGCGAGCAGTACTTC.

The chain joins TRBV7-2 to TRBJ1-5; no definite D call. The germline CDR1 and CDR2 sequences are SGHTA and FQGNSA. V dropped 0 bases and J dropped 2 bases, with 8 bases sitting between them. The CDR3 has 15 residues. The CDR3 DNA is TGTGCCAGCAGCTTAGCAAGTCAGGGCAATCAGCCCCAGCATTTT. Its translation is CASSLASQGNQPQHF.

Points on this clone: In the same sample, other DNA sequences code for this CDR3. The chain recombines TRBV7-2 with TRBJ2-7; 12 bases match TRBD2. The CDR3 has 14 residues. J lost 4 bases, V lost 5 bases, and 3 bases had no gene match. From germline, CDR1 is SGHTA and CDR2 FQGNSA. CDR3 in amino acids: CASSGLAGSYEQYF. CDR3 bases: TGTGCCAGCAGCGGACTAGCGGGGTCATACGAGCAGTACTTC.

The chain is built from TRBV2 and TRBJ2-7; a weak D match, TRBD2 (6 bases). The CDR3 consists of 18 residues. The germline gives CDR1 SNHLY, CDR2 FYNNEI. The V end was cut by 2 bases, the J end by 0 bases, with 20 bases between. In DNA form, the CDR3 reads TGTGCCAGCAGTGAAAGGAGGATGCGGGAAACGCACTCCTACGAGCAGTACTTC. This gives the protein CASSERRMRETHSYEQYF.

V usage is TRBV7-8 and J usage is TRBJ2-2; 7 bases map to TRBD2. The CDR3 extends over 16 amino acids. Germline CDR1 reads SGHVS; CDR2 reads FQNEAQ. The ends lost 5 bases at V and 5 bases at J; junction bases unmatched: 11. CDR3 nucleotides: TGTGCCAGCAGCCGAGAGGGGTCTAGCGGTACCGGGGAGCTGTTTTTT. Its protein product is CASSREGSSGTGELFF. Complete variable domain (other parts from reference TRBV7-8 and TRBJ2-2): GAGVSQSPRYKVAKRGQDVALRCDPISGHVSLFWYQQALGQGPEFLTYFQNEAQLDKSGLPSDRFFAERPEGSVSTLKIQRTQQEDSAVYLCASSREGSSGTGELFFGEGSRLTVL.

CDR3 DNA sequence: TGTGCCATCAGCGGGGGAACTGAAGCTTTCTTT. Its translation: CAISGGTEAFF. The J gene is TRBJ1-1, the V gene TRBV10-3, with D maybe TRBD1 (5 bases). CDR1 is ENHRY, CDR2 SYGVKD, per germline. CDR3 length equals 11 residues. V lost 6 bases and J lost 5, with 7 bases in between.

The V call is TRBV6-2 or TRBV6-3, the J call TRBJ1-6; 7 bases fit TRBD1. Germline V gene data show CDR1 as MNHEY and CDR2 as SVGEGT. J was trimmed by 14 bases and V by 2 bases; bases with no gene match: 3. This CDR3 region has 12 residues. DNA for the CDR3: TGTGCCAGCAGTTACAAGGGGGCCACCCTCCACTTT. Translated: CASSYKGATLHF.